The sequence of this TCR beta chain was determined in a study of CD8+ T cells in alopecia areata. Study background: Each of the treated patients was given oral tofacitinib, 5 to 10 mg twice daily, for moderate-to-severe alopecia areata. Using the percentage of affected scalp area, treated patients' severity was scored. Study outcomes and limitations: One nonresponder leaves baseline CD8+ expansion's link to response uncertain.

This clone was picked up one time. Its matching antigen is unknown. V lost 0 bases to trimming and J lost 0 bases, with 10 bases between them. This CDR3 has 15 residues. Germline V gene sequence: CDR1 SGDLS, CDR2 YYNGEE. Regarding treatment: oral pan-JAK inhibitor, 5-10 mg twice daily. Alopecia areata patients provided lesional scalp punch biopsies and peripheral blood, both collected for the study. Sequencing relied on a cDNA template that was reverse transcribed from extracted RNA. Assay used: immunoSEQ multiplex PCR; TCRdb lists only in-frame clones, some missing. Of approximately 150,000 clones in the sample, about 85% were seen once.

The input for sequencing was CD8+ T cells sorted from blood, taken at week 4, from a patient treated with tofacitinib. The chain carries TRBV9 and TRBJ2-7; tentative D call: TRBD2 (6 bases). This TCR came from a human donor with alopecia areata. DNA for the CDR3: TGTGCCAGCAGCGTAGGGTCGGGGGACTCCTACGAGCAGTACTTC. It yields the protein CASSVGSGDSYEQYF.